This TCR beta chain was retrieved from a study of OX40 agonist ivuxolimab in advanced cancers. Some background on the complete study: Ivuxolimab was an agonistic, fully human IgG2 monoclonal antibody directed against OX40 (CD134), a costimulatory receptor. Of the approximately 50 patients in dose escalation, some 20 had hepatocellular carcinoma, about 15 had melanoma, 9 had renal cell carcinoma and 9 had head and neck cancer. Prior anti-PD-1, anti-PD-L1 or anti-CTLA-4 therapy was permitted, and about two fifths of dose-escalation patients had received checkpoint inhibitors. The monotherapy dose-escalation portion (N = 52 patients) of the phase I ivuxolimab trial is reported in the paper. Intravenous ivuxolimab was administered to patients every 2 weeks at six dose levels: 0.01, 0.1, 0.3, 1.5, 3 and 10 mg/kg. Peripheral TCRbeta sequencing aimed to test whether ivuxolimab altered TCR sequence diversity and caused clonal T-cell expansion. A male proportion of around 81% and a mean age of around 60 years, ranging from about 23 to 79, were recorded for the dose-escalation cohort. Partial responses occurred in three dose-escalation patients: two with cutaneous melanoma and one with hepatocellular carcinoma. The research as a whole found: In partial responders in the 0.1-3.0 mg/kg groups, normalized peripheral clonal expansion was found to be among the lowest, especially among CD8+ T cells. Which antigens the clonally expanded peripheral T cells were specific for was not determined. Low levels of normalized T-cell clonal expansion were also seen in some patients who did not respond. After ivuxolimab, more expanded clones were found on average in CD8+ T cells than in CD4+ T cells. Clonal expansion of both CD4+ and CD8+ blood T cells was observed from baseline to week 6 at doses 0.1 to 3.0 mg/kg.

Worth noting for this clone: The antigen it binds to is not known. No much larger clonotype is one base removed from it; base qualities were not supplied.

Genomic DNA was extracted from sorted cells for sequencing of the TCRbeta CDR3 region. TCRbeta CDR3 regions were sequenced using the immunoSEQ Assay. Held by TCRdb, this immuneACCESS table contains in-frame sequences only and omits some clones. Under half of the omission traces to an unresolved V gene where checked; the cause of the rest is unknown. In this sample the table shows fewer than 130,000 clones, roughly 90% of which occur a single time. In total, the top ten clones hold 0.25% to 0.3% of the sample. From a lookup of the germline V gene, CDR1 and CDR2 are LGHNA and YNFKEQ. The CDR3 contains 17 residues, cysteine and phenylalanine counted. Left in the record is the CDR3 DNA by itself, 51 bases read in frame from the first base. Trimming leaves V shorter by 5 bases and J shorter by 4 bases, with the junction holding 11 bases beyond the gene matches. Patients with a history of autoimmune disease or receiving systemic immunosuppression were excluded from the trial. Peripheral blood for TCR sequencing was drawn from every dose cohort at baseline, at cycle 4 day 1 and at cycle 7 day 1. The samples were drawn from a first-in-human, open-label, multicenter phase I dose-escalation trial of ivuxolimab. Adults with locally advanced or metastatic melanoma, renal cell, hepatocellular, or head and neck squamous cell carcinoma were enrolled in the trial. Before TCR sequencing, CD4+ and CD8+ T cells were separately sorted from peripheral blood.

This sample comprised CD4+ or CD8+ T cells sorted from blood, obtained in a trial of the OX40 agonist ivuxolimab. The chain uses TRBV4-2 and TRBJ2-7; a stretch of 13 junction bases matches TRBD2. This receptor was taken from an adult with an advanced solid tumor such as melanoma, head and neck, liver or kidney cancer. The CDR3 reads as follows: CASSTGTSGDTQYEQYF. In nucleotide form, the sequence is TGTGCCAGCAGCACCGGGACTAGCGGGGATACTCAATACGAGCAGTACTTC.